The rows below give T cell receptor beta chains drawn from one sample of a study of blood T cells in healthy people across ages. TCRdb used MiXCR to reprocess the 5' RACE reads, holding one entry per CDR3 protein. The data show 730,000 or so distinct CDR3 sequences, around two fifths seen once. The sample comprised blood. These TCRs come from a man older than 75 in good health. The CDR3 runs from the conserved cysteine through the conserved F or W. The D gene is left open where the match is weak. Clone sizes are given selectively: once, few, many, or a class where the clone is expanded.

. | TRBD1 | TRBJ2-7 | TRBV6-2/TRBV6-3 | TGTGCCAGCAGAGCTACCGGGACAGGGCCCGAGCAGTACTTC | CASRATGTGPEQYF
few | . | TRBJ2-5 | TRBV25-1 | TGTGCCAGCAGTACAGGGTGGTGGCAAGAGACCCAGTACTTC | CASSTGWWQETQYF
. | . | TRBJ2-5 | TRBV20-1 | TGCAGTGCTATTCGTGGCGGGATCAAGTACAATGAGCAGTACTTC | CSAIRGGIKYNEQYF
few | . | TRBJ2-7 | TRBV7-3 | TGTGCCAGCAGCCGCCTCCGGGATGGTGAGCAGTACTTC | CASSRLRDGEQYF
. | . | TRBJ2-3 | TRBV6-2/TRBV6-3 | TGTGCCAGCAGGGACCTGCTGAACACAGATACGCAGTATTTT | CASRDLLNTDTQYF
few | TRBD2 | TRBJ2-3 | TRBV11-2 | TGTGCCAGCAGCTTTGCCGGTGGAGGTAGCGGGGTAACAGATACGCAGTATTTT | CASSFAGGGSGVTDTQYF
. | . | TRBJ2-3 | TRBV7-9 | TGTGCCAGCGGCCAGGGAGATACGCAGTATTTT | CASGQGDTQYF
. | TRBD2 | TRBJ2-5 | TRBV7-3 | TGTGCCAGCAGTCTTCTAGCGGAGGGGGAGACCCAGTACTTC | CASSLLAEGETQYF
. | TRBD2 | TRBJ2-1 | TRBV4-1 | TGCGCCAGCAGCCAAGAAACTAGCGGGGGCCAGACCTACAATGAGCAGTTCTTC | CASSQETSGGQTYNEQFF
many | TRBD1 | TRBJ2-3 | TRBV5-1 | TGCGCCAGCAGCTTAGGACAGGCCCTAGATACGCAGTATTTT | CASSLGQALDTQYF
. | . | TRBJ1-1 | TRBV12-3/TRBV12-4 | TGTGCCAGCGGGGGTTTCGGGACAACAATTTCGAGCACTGAAGCTTTCTTT | CASGGFGTTISSTEAFF
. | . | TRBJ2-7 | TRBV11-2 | TGTGCCAGCACTCTCACCGGGAACTCTCTTTTAGAGCAGTACTTC | CASTLTGNSLLEQYF
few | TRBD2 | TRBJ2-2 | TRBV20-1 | TGCAGTGCGACAACTAGCGGGAGGGCGAACACCGGGGAGCTGTTTTTT | CSATTSGRANTGELFF
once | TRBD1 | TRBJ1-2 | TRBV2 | TGTGCCAGCAGCCTAAGACAGGGGAATGCTGGCTACACCTTC | CASSLRQGNAGYTF
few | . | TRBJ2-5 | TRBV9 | TGTGCCAGCAGCGTAGCTCCCAGGGGAGGGGAGACCCAGTACTTC | CASSVAPRGGETQYF
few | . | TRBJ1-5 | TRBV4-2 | TGTGCCAGCAGCCAAGGGGCCAATCAGCCCCAGCATTTT | CASSQGANQPQHF
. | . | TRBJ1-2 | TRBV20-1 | TGCAGTGCCCAGCGGGAGTATGGCTACACCTTC | CSAQREYGYTF
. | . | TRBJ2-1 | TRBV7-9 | TGTGCCAGCAGCTCGCCCCCGCGCTCCTACAATGAGCAGTTCTTC | CASSSPPRSYNEQFF
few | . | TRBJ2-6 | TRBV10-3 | TGTGCCATCAGTCCTAGGACTGGGGCCAACGTCCTGACTTTC | CAISPRTGANVLTF
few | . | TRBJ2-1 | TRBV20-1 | TGCAGTGCTTTCTCACGGGCGGGGGCGAGCTCCTACAATGAGCAGTTCTTC | CSAFSRAGASSYNEQFF
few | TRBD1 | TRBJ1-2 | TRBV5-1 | TGCGCCAGCAGTAGGGGGCAAACCTATGGCTACACCTTC | CASSRGQTYGYTF
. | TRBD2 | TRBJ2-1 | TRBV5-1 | TGCGCCAGCAGCCCATTCGGGGGGAGCTCCTACAATGAGCAGTTCTTC | CASSPFGGSSYNEQFF
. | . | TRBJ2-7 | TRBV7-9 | TGTGCCAGCAGCTTATCCCGATTGGGCTACAATGAGCAGTACTTC | CASSLSRLGYNEQYF
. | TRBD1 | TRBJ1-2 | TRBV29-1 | TGCAGCGTCCACGCCCCAGGGGGTAACTATGGCTACACCTTC | CSVHAPGGNYGYTF
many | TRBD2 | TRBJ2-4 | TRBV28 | TGTGCCAGCTGGGGACTAGCGGGAGGTCGGGCCAAAAACATTCAGTACTTC | CASWGLAGGRAKNIQYF
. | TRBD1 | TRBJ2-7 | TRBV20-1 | TGCAGTGCTAGGAGGGGGCGCTTCTACGAGCAGTACTTC | CSARRGRFYEQYF
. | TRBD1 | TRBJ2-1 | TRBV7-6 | TGTGCCAGCAGCTTGACAGGGTACCGTAACAATGAGCAGTTCTTC | CASSLTGYRNNEQFF